This is a list of T cell receptor beta chains from one sample in a study of blood T cells in healthy people across ages. A single record per CDR3 protein comes from TCRdb applying MiXCR to the 5' RACE reads. This sample has approximately 960,000 distinct CDR3 sequences, with 25% to 30% found just once. These same data were also listed under a study on T cells of mothers and their children.

The source material was blood. The receptors derive from a woman aged 35 to 49 in good health. CDR3s include the opening cysteine and the closing phenylalanine or tryptophan. Each record gives: D gene, V gene, J gene, clone size, CDR3 protein, CDR3 DNA. D genes are given only for firm matches. Size is omitted from some rows. Given values are once, few, many or a class for expanded clones.

D: -; V: TRBV20-1; J: TRBJ1-5; size: -; CDR3: CSASRTGDGNQPRHF; DNA: TGCAGTGCTAGTCGCACTGGGGATGGCAATCAGCCCCGGCATTTT
D: -; V: TRBV28; J: TRBJ1-1; size: -; CDR3: CASTSRWAEAFF; DNA: TGTGCCAGCACCTCCCGGTGGGCTGAAGCTTTCTTT
D: TRBD1; V: TRBV28; J: TRBJ1-2; size: few; CDR3: CASSPLTGGRYGYTF; DNA: TGTGCCAGCAGTCCCCTGACAGGGGGGCGTTATGGCTACACCTTC
D: -; V: TRBV18; J: TRBJ1-2; size: -; CDR3: CASSPRTGQSNYGYTF; DNA: TGTGCCAGCTCACCACGGACGGGACAATCTAACTATGGCTACACCTTC
D: -; V: TRBV6-1; J: TRBJ2-7; size: many; CDR3: CASSDPVNYEQYF; DNA: TGTGCCAGCAGTGATCCCGTGAACTACGAGCAGTACTTC
D: -; V: TRBV10-3; J: TRBJ1-4; size: many; CDR3: CAIRGGSGEKLFF; DNA: TGTGCCATCAGAGGGGGGTCGGGTGAAAAACTGTTTTTT
D: TRBD1; V: TRBV4-1; J: TRBJ2-3; size: few; CDR3: CASSQKTGVIPQYF; DNA: TGCGCCAGCAGCCAGAAGACAGGGGTCATTCCGCAGTATTTT
D: -; V: TRBV15; J: TRBJ2-7; size: -; CDR3: CATTGGIGPYEQYF; DNA: TGTGCCACCACCGGGGGCATTGGACCCTACGAGCAGTACTTC
D: -; V: TRBV2; J: TRBJ2-1; size: -; CDR3: CASSVAGFSYNEQFF; DNA: TGTGCCAGCAGTGTAGCTGGATTCTCCTACAATGAGCAGTTCTTC
D: TRBD2; V: TRBV3-1; J: TRBJ2-1; size: -; CDR3: CASSQESLAGSEVGQQFF; DNA: TGTGCCAGCAGCCAAGAGTCGCTAGCGGGGTCCGAAGTGGGACAGCAGTTCTTC
D: -; V: TRBV10-3; J: TRBJ2-5; size: -; CDR3: CAIRPSAGRETQYF; DNA: TGTGCCATCAGGCCCTCGGCGGGGAGGGAGACCCAGTACTTC
D: -; V: TRBV28; J: TRBJ2-5; size: few; CDR3: CASTSPFRGEETQYF; DNA: TGTGCCAGCACCAGTCCGTTCAGGGGAGAAGAGACCCAGTACTTC
D: -; V: TRBV4-3; J: TRBJ2-3; size: many; CDR3: CASSPRMLDTQYF; DNA: TGCGCCAGCAGCCCAAGAATGTTAGATACGCAGTATTTT
D: -; V: TRBV18; J: TRBJ1-5; size: -; CDR3: CASSRLLGRADNQPQHF; DNA: TGTGCCAGCTCACGACTCCTTGGCCGGGCCGACAATCAGCCCCAGCATTTT
D: -; V: TRBV12-3/TRBV12-4; J: TRBJ2-3; size: -; CDR3: CASSRADAQYF; DNA: TGTGCCAGCAGCAGGGCAGATGCGCAGTATTTT
D: -; V: TRBV7-2; J: TRBJ2-1; size: -; CDR3: CASSSGTSRNEQFF; DNA: TGTGCCAGCAGCTCCGGGACATCCCGAAATGAGCAGTTCTTC
D: -; V: TRBV4-2; J: TRBJ1-2; size: -; CDR3: CASSEETSLGYGYTF; DNA: TGTGCCAGCAGCGAAGAAACGTCCCTCGGCTATGGCTACACCTTC
D: TRBD2; V: TRBV28; J: TRBJ2-7; size: -; CDR3: CASSPPSGRFYEQYF; DNA: TGTGCCAGCAGTCCACCTAGCGGGAGGTTCTACGAGCAGTACTTC
D: -; V: TRBV20-1; J: TRBJ2-7; size: few; CDR3: CSARAGSYEQYF; DNA: TGCAGTGCTAGAGCCGGCAGCTACGAGCAGTACTTC
D: -; V: TRBV29-1; J: TRBJ2-7; size: -; CDR3: CSGVGDSYEQYF; DNA: TGCAGCGGTGTGGGCGACTCCTACGAGCAGTACTTC
D: -; V: TRBV4-1; J: TRBJ1-1; size: few; CDR3: CAGGTGMNTEAFF; DNA: TGCGCCGGGGGCACAGGCATGAACACTGAAGCTTTCTTT
D: -; V: TRBV27; J: TRBJ2-7; size: many; CDR3: CASSLTPGTVYEQYF; DNA: TGTGCCAGCAGCTTGACCCCCGGGACGGTCTACGAGCAGTACTTC
D: -; V: TRBV4-1; J: TRBJ1-2; size: few; CDR3: CASSQDFIVYGYTF; DNA: TGCGCCAGCAGCCAAGATTTCATAGTCTATGGCTACACCTTC
D: -; V: TRBV12-3/TRBV12-4; J: TRBJ1-2; size: -; CDR3: CASSWAGIYYGYTF; DNA: TGTGCCAGCAGTTGGGCAGGAATATACTATGGCTACACCTTC
D: TRBD1; V: TRBV20-1; J: TRBJ2-1; size: -; CDR3: CSASGGQGAYNEQFF; DNA: TGCAGTGCTAGCGGTGGACAGGGGGCGTACAATGAGCAGTTCTTC
D: TRBD1; V: TRBV28; J: TRBJ1-1; size: -; CDR3: CASSLGGQGVSEAIF; DNA: TGTGCCAGCAGTTTGGGAGGACAGGGGGTTTCTGAAGCTATCTTT
D: -; V: TRBV25-1; J: TRBJ2-5; size: many; CDR3: CASSDPGPRQETQYF; DNA: TGTGCCAGCAGTGACCCGGGACCGCGACAAGAGACCCAGTACTTC
D: TRBD1; V: TRBV28; J: TRBJ1-2; size: -; CDR3: CASTFNRGGHGYTF; DNA: TGTGCCAGCACCTTCAACAGGGGCGGGCATGGCTACACCTTC
D: -; V: TRBV12-3/TRBV12-4; J: TRBJ1-5; size: -; CDR3: CASSLRGVSDQPQHF; DNA: TGTGCCAGCAGTTTAAGGGGAGTCAGCGATCAGCCCCAGCATTTT
D: -; V: TRBV4-1; J: TRBJ1-1; size: -; CDR3: CANSQDTGWTEAFF; DNA: TGCGCCAACAGCCAAGACACCGGATGGACTGAAGCTTTCTTT
D: -; V: TRBV28; J: TRBJ2-5; size: few; CDR3: CASSLPGQQIEETQYF; DNA: TGTGCCAGCAGTTTACCCGGACAGCAAATTGAAGAGACCCAGTACTTC
D: -; V: TRBV6-1; J: TRBJ2-5; size: -; CDR3: CASRESRPQETQYF; DNA: TGTGCCAGCAGGGAATCCAGGCCCCAAGAGACCCAGTACTTC
D: TRBD1; V: TRBV14; J: TRBJ1-1; size: few; CDR3: CASSHQRQGGTEAFF; DNA: TGTGCCAGCAGCCACCAACGACAGGGTGGCACTGAAGCTTTCTTT
D: -; V: TRBV7-2; J: TRBJ2-7; size: -; CDR3: CASSLARAARKGEQYF; DNA: TGTGCCAGCAGCTTAGCGCGGGCAGCCCGAAAGGGCGAGCAGTACTTC
D: -; V: TRBV20-1; J: TRBJ1-5; size: -; CDR3: CSARVTNQPQHF; DNA: TGCAGTGCTAGAGTGACCAATCAGCCCCAGCATTTT
D: -; V: TRBV7-9; J: TRBJ2-7; size: few; CDR3: CASRPPDRNSYEQYF; DNA: TGTGCCAGCAGACCACCCGACAGGAACTCCTACGAGCAGTACTTC
D: TRBD2; V: TRBV9; J: TRBJ2-1; size: -; CDR3: CASSPRTSVYNEQFF; DNA: TGTGCCAGCAGCCCGAGGACTAGCGTGTACAATGAGCAGTTCTTC
D: -; V: TRBV3-1; J: TRBJ2-4; size: -; CDR3: CASSQAEGLGEQCF; DNA: TGTGCCAGCAGCCAAGCTGAGGGTCTGGGGGAGCAGTGCTTC
D: -; V: TRBV28; J: TRBJ2-1; size: few; CDR3: CASSPPGSYNEQVF; DNA: TGTGCCAGCAGCCCCCCTGGCTCCTACAATGAGCAGGTCTTC
D: -; V: TRBV12-3/TRBV12-4; J: TRBJ2-7; size: few; CDR3: CASKTGHSSYEQYF; DNA: TGTGCCAGTAAGACCGGCCACAGCTCCTACGAGCAGTACTTC